This T cell receptor beta chain is from a study of T cell repertoires in cytomegalovirus infection. Across the study: Matching HLA type and CMV infection were both indicated by public TCR beta signatures.

CDR3 size: 14 residues. Trimming removed 4 bases from V and 4 bases from J; junction bases left unmatched: 3. CDR1 is SGHRS, CDR2 YFSETQ, per germline. TCRdb recomputed calls from the reads with MiXCR, one row per CDR3 protein. The sample lists some 940,000 distinct CDR3 sequences; roughly 30% were seen once. About this clonotype itself: Its antigen remains unidentified.

Whole-study findings and limits: CMV-specific TCR beta clonotypes restricted by HLA-C dominated the ex vivo response.

The chain has TRBV5-1 and TRBJ2-5, with 11 bases fitting TRBD2. This receptor was identified in a human donor in good health (CMV status not recorded). Some clones in this sample may be carry-over from other donors' samples. The sequencing here drew on cultured CD8+ T cells from PBMCs, taken from culture after CMV antigen stimulation. This CDR3 reads CASSLTSGIETQYF. Written as DNA, the CDR3 is TGCGCCAGCAGCCTGACTAGCGGGATAGAGACCCAGTACTTC.